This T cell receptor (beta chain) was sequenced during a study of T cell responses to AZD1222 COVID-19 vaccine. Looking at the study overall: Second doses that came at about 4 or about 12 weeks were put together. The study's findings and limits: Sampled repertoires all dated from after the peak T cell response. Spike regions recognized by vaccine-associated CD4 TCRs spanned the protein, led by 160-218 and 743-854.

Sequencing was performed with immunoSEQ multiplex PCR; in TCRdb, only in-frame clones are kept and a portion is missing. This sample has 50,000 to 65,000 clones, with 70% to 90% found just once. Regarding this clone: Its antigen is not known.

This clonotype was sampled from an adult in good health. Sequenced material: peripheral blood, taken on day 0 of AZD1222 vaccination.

The CDR3 DNA follows: TGTGCCAGCAGCCAGTCTAGAAATACGCAGTATTTT. As protein: CASSQSRNTQYF. This sequence joins TRBV3-1 (or the pseudogene TRBV3-2) and TRBJ2-3; D remains ambiguous. Germline CDR1 is LGHDT and CDR2 is YNNKEL (reference sequence). Deletions cut 3 bases from V and 7 bases from J, with 8 bases between. There are 12 residues in the CDR3.